The clone carrying this T cell receptor beta chain was picked up a small number of times. The data derive from a study of cytomegalovirus exposure and HLA in healthy donors. Primers for the PCR totalled 60 Vbeta and 13 Jbeta. The protocol was immunoSEQ multiplex PCR, while the TCRdb copy is restricted to in-frame clones and leaves out a portion. The sample yields tens of thousands of clones, approximately 64% seen once. Trimming took off 4 bases at V and 0 bases at J, with 16 bases between the two ends. The CDR3 sequence is 16 residues long. CDR1 and CDR2 (germline): SEHNR, FQNEAQ (reference sequence).

The clonotype was recovered from a woman aged 45-65 years in good health and CMV-seropositive. The chain links TRBV7-9 to TRBJ2-7; D might be TRBD2 (6 bases). Sequencing input: PBMCs. The CDR3 reads CASSSRDSRSSYEQYF. CDR3 nucleotide sequence: TGTGCCAGCAGCTCCCGGGACTCTAGGAGCTCCTACGAGCAGTACTTC.